This entry concerns a single T cell receptor (beta chain). What it recognizes is unknown. The CDR3 length is 13 residues. The V end lost 5 bases, the J end lost 4 bases, and 8 bases lay between the germline ends. Germline CDR1 is SGHVS and CDR2 is FNYEAQ. MiXCR, applied by TCRdb to the multiplex PCR reads, yields one record per CDR3 protein. Counted here are around 140,000 distinct CDR3 sequences, 20% to 25% occurring once; the ten biggest clones make up around 2.7%. The sample comes from a study of breast tumors, draining lymph nodes, adjacent tissues. General observations from the study: Tumors had less TCR diversity than lymph nodes, more than nontumor tissue. Most tumor T cells seemingly derive from lymph node, then expand in tumor. The lymph node origin of tumor T cells was framed as consistent with a hypothesis, not demonstrated. Luminal-like breast cancer showed significantly greater tumor-nontumor repertoire similarity than basal-like breast cancer did.

Samples came from axillary lymph nodes draining the breast cancer. The receptor was derived from a female donor with breast cancer. Some clones in this sample may be carry-over from other donors' samples. The genes are TRBV7-6 and TRBJ2-2; D is unresolved. Sequencing used axillary lymph node tissue. The CDR3 DNA reads as TGTGCCAGCAGCGCCTCATCCACCGGGGAGCTGTTTTTT. This gives the protein CASSASSTGELFF. The whole variable domain, filled in from reference TRBV7-6 and TRBJ2-2, reads GAGVSQSPRYKVTKRGQDVALRCDPISGHVSLYWYRQALGQGPEFLTYFNYEAQQDKSGLPNDRFSAERPEGSISTLTIQRTEQRDSAMYRCASSASSTGELFFGEGSRLTVL.